This TCR beta chain was recorded in a study of regulatory T cells in long-lasting Graves disease (dated by TCRdb to 2020 to 2023). With regard to the full study: In the newly diagnosed Graves' disease group, patients had been taking antithyroid drugs for less than 3 months. Patients with persistent Graves' disease were compared with patients with newly diagnosed Graves' disease using TCR sequencing and RNA sequencing of peripheral blood. The study was registered as a clinical trial and conducted in China. A total of 33 samples were covered by TCR sequencing, comprising some 13 persistent and approximately 20 newly diagnosed Graves' disease patients. Paper-wide results and their limitations: Compared with newly diagnosed patients, persistent Graves' disease patients had lower TCR Shannon entropy and fewer highly expanded clones, which suggests clonal expansion. As a limitation, the authors acknowledged that the small sample size may reduce accuracy. Because the primary lesion, thyroid tissue, could not be accessed, the study looked at peripheral blood alone. Persistent patients shared more public clonotypes among themselves (around 2,500) than newly diagnosed patients did (approximately 970). Sequencing and analysis were limited to the TCR beta chain. TRBV28, TRBJ1-2 and TRBJ2-5 were preferentially used in persistent disease, while TRBV20-1 and TRBJ2-1 were favored in newly diagnosed disease.

The CDR3 has 17 amino acids, counting the end cysteine and phenylalanine. The read is trimmed to its CDR3 DNA, 51 bases read in frame from base 1. CDR1 MNHNS and CDR2 SASEGT are derived from the germline V gene. The time point label for this specimen denotes: newly diagnosed GD, antithyroid drugs for less than 3 months. For both TCR sequencing and RNA sequencing, RNA was extracted from PBMCs using TRIzol. The diagnosis of Graves' disease was made according to American Thyroid Association guidelines. Patients were recruited from an endocrinology department in Xi'an, China. Each patient gave approximately 10 milliliters of peripheral blood, collected in an EDTA anticoagulant tube. PBMCs were isolated by Ficoll Paque Plus density gradient separation without further T cell sorting. RNA quality was checked with an Agilent 2100 Bioanalyzer and agarose gel, and concentration with a NanoDrop 2000. The library came from multiplex PCR. TCRdb records Illumina HiSeq 4000 as the sequencer. To build TCR beta libraries, CDR3 regions were amplified by Arm-PCR using iRepertoire HTBI primers. Gel purification was performed on PCR products prior to sequencing. As for how the authors treated the data: Across samples, some 62 TRBV and 14 TRBJ segments were identified and used for gene usage analysis of CDR3 amino acid clonotypes. COPE and FqMerger were used to merge filtered high-quality paired reads into contigs. BLAST was used to align contigs to IMGT TRBV, TRBD and TRBJ reference genes, with CDR3 defined following IMGT. Any clonotype with a frequency above 0.1% was classified as a highly expanded clone. Shannon entropy served as the measure of repertoire diversity, while the Gini coefficient captured V-J evenness. Public clonotypes were defined as clonotypes shared by more than one individual. TCRdb applied fastp at Q25 and MiXCR to the public reads, then kept only in-frame beta chains. Each CDR3 protein appears once, grouped with its most common genes and DNA. The authors' filters were not applied to this entry. In all, the sample holds a few hundred thousand distinct CDR3 sequences, and roughly 21% of those were seen once. Approximately 15% of the sample is taken by the ten largest.

To note about this clonotype: Its recognized antigen is unknown. A much bigger clone sits one base away, suggesting this may be a read error.

The receptor was derived from a female donor with Graves disease. The sequenced sample was peripheral blood mononuclear cells (PBMCs), obtained at new diagnosis, from a patient treated with antithyroid drugs. The rearrangement joined TRBV6-1 to TRBJ2-3; a tentative D call is TRBD2 (7 bases match). The nucleotide sequence reads as follows: TGTGCCAGCAGGCGAGGGGGGTCGGGGGGCGTTGGAGATAAGCAGTATTTT. This sequence encodes CASRRGGSGGVGDKQYF.